A selection of T cell receptor beta chains follows, all from one sample in a study of T-cell memory formation after mild COVID-19. Each CDR3 protein is one row after TCRdb ran MiXCR on the 5' RACE reads. The sample lists approximately 400,000 distinct CDR3 sequences; 24% were seen once. Specimen: PBMCs or a T cell subset sorted from them (not recorded which). The receptors shown here come from an adult woman who had mild COVID-19 (a few samples of this study predate the infection). Cell type and time point are not known. CDR3s include the opening cysteine and the closing phenylalanine or tryptophan. Each record gives: CDR3 DNA, CDR3 protein, clone size, V gene, J gene, D gene. A D gene is named only where the DNA matches it firmly. Only some rows state a clone size, as once, few, many or a class for expanded clones.

CDR3nt: TGTGCCAGCAGTCCTACAGGGTATAGAACTGAAGCTTTCTTT; CDR3aa: CASSPTGYRTEAFF; abundance: few; v_gene: TRBV27; j_gene: TRBJ1-1; d_gene: NA
CDR3nt: TGTGCCAGCAGTTACAGGCCAGGCGCCTACAATGAGCAGTTCTTC; CDR3aa: CASSYRPGAYNEQFF; abundance: NA; v_gene: TRBV6-5; j_gene: TRBJ2-1; d_gene: NA
CDR3nt: TGTGCCACCAGGAGGGGGCCCACCGGGGAGCTGTTTTTT; CDR3aa: CATRRGPTGELFF; abundance: once; v_gene: TRBV12-3/TRBV12-4; j_gene: TRBJ2-2; d_gene: NA
CDR3nt: TGTGCCAGCAGCGGAGGACTATTTGCGACGAATGAGCAGTTCTTC; CDR3aa: CASSGGLFATNEQFF; abundance: NA; v_gene: TRBV7-2; j_gene: TRBJ2-1; d_gene: NA
CDR3nt: TGTGCCACCAGTGACGCCAGGGAAGAAGAGACCCAGTACTTC; CDR3aa: CATSDAREEETQYF; abundance: NA; v_gene: TRBV24-1; j_gene: TRBJ2-5; d_gene: NA
CDR3nt: TGCGCCAGCAGCTTGAACCCCCCCCGGGGTAATGAAAAACTGTTTTTT; CDR3aa: CASSLNPPRGNEKLFF; abundance: NA; v_gene: TRBV5-1; j_gene: TRBJ1-4; d_gene: NA
CDR3nt: TGTGCCAGCGCCCGGATTAGCAATCAGCCCCAGCATTTT; CDR3aa: CASARISNQPQHF; abundance: NA; v_gene: TRBV6-5; j_gene: TRBJ1-5; d_gene: NA
CDR3nt: TGTGCCAGCTCACCAGGAACCGAGCAGTACTTC; CDR3aa: CASSPGTEQYF; abundance: few; v_gene: TRBV18; j_gene: TRBJ2-7; d_gene: NA
CDR3nt: TGTGCCAGCAGGGCTGGCGGGCGCTCCTATAATTCACCCCTCCACTTT; CDR3aa: CASRAGGRSYNSPLHF; abundance: few; v_gene: TRBV12-3/TRBV12-4; j_gene: TRBJ1-6; d_gene: NA
CDR3nt: TGTGCCAGCAGATTTCAGGGGGCACGAGACACTGAAGCTTTCTTT; CDR3aa: CASRFQGARDTEAFF; abundance: few; v_gene: TRBV12-3/TRBV12-4; j_gene: TRBJ1-1; d_gene: TRBD1
CDR3nt: TGTGCCAGCAGCTTATCTTGGTCCTTTCGGGGGTCTTATGGCTACACCTTC; CDR3aa: CASSLSWSFRGSYGYTF; abundance: NA; v_gene: TRBV7-2; j_gene: TRBJ1-2; d_gene: NA
CDR3nt: TGTGCCACCAGCAGAGGTGGGGGCGGCGGTCTGGATACGCAGTATTTT; CDR3aa: CATSRGGGGGLDTQYF; abundance: NA; v_gene: TRBV15; j_gene: TRBJ2-3; d_gene: NA
CDR3nt: TGTGCCAGCAGCTCGTCCCCAGGGACAGCGACTGAAGCTTTCTTT; CDR3aa: CASSSSPGTATEAFF; abundance: NA; v_gene: TRBV7-8; j_gene: TRBJ1-1; d_gene: TRBD1
CDR3nt: TGTGCCAGCAGTGACCCCGGTGGGAGATCCACTGAAGCTTTCTTT; CDR3aa: CASSDPGGRSTEAFF; abundance: NA; v_gene: TRBV2; j_gene: TRBJ1-1; d_gene: NA
CDR3nt: TGCAGTGCTCGATCGTCCAGGGGGCGGACTGAAGCTTTCTTT; CDR3aa: CSARSSRGRTEAFF; abundance: NA; v_gene: TRBV20-1; j_gene: TRBJ1-1; d_gene: TRBD1
CDR3nt: TGTGCCAGCAGCTTATCGCCAGACACCGGGGAGCTGTTTTTT; CDR3aa: CASSLSPDTGELFF; abundance: NA; v_gene: TRBV3-1; j_gene: TRBJ2-2; d_gene: NA
CDR3nt: TGTGCCACCAGCAGAGCGGAAAGTTTTGGCTACACCTTC; CDR3aa: CATSRAESFGYTF; abundance: few; v_gene: TRBV15; j_gene: TRBJ1-2; d_gene: NA
CDR3nt: TGTGCCAGCAGCCAGCTCCGGACAGGGCAAGCCGGGGAGCTGTTTTTT; CDR3aa: CASSQLRTGQAGELFF; abundance: NA; v_gene: TRBV5-8; j_gene: TRBJ2-2; d_gene: TRBD1
CDR3nt: TGTGCCAGCACCAAATACACAGATACGCAGTATTTT; CDR3aa: CASTKYTDTQYF; abundance: few; v_gene: TRBV28; j_gene: TRBJ2-3; d_gene: NA
CDR3nt: TGTGCCAGCCGACGGGTTTCTGGGGCCAACGTCCTGACTTTC; CDR3aa: CASRRVSGANVLTF; abundance: few; v_gene: TRBV4-2; j_gene: TRBJ2-6; d_gene: NA
CDR3nt: TGTGCCAGCAGCCTCCGGAAGTGGGGGACCTCCCAAGAGACCCAGTACTTC; CDR3aa: CASSLRKWGTSQETQYF; abundance: NA; v_gene: TRBV3-1; j_gene: TRBJ2-5; d_gene: NA
CDR3nt: TGTGCCAGCGCCCGGGGGGGCGAGCAGTACTTC; CDR3aa: CASARGGEQYF; abundance: few; v_gene: TRBV3-1; j_gene: TRBJ2-7; d_gene: TRBD2
CDR3nt: TGTGCCAGCAGTGAAGCGCCAGAGACTGAAGCTTTCTTT; CDR3aa: CASSEAPETEAFF; abundance: few; v_gene: TRBV6-1; j_gene: TRBJ1-1; d_gene: NA
CDR3nt: TGTGCCAGCAGTTTGGGCCCAGGAGTAAAGCAGTTCTTC; CDR3aa: CASSLGPGVKQFF; abundance: few; v_gene: TRBV6-5; j_gene: TRBJ2-1; d_gene: NA
CDR3nt: TGTGCCAGCAGTTACTCCGGAAACCCAGAAAAACTGTTTTTT; CDR3aa: CASSYSGNPEKLFF; abundance: few; v_gene: TRBV6-5; j_gene: TRBJ1-4; d_gene: NA
CDR3nt: TGTGCCAGCAGCCCCCGACAGGGGGACTATAATTCACCCCTCCACTTT; CDR3aa: CASSPRQGDYNSPLHF; abundance: few; v_gene: TRBV7-2; j_gene: TRBJ1-6; d_gene: TRBD1
CDR3nt: TGCGCCAGCAGCCAAGTTGGCAGGGGGCTAGAGGACTATGGCTACACCTTC; CDR3aa: CASSQVGRGLEDYGYTF; abundance: few; v_gene: TRBV4-3; j_gene: TRBJ1-2; d_gene: TRBD1
CDR3nt: TGTGCCATCAGTGACCCGGGCCTCTATGGCTACACCTTC; CDR3aa: CAISDPGLYGYTF; abundance: NA; v_gene: TRBV10-3; j_gene: TRBJ1-2; d_gene: NA
CDR3nt: TGTGCCAGCAGTGAATCCGGGGGCTATGGCTACACCTTC; CDR3aa: CASSESGGYGYTF; abundance: many; v_gene: TRBV2; j_gene: TRBJ1-2; d_gene: NA
CDR3nt: TGTGCCAGCAGCCCGAAGCCCGGGACAGGGAGCTACGAGCAGTACTTC; CDR3aa: CASSPKPGTGSYEQYF; abundance: few; v_gene: TRBV7-9; j_gene: TRBJ2-7; d_gene: TRBD1
CDR3nt: TGTGCCACCAGCAGATCTATGACAGGTCCCTACAATGAGCAGTTCTTC; CDR3aa: CATSRSMTGPYNEQFF; abundance: NA; v_gene: TRBV15; j_gene: TRBJ2-1; d_gene: NA
CDR3nt: TGTGCCAGCAGTGGCACGCCTAGACCGGAGACCCAGTACTTC; CDR3aa: CASSGTPRPETQYF; abundance: few; v_gene: TRBV12-3/TRBV12-4; j_gene: TRBJ2-5; d_gene: NA
CDR3nt: TGTGCCAGCAGCCAAGGGACAGGGCTTAGCAATCAGCCCCAGCATTTT; CDR3aa: CASSQGTGLSNQPQHF; abundance: NA; v_gene: TRBV3-1; j_gene: TRBJ1-5; d_gene: TRBD1
CDR3nt: TGTGCCAGCAGCTTAGTCAGGGCCCACAATGAGCAGTTCTTC; CDR3aa: CASSLVRAHNEQFF; abundance: NA; v_gene: TRBV7-9; j_gene: TRBJ2-1; d_gene: NA
CDR3nt: TGTGCCAGCAGTTTCTTCGCACCGGGACAGTTCAGCTCCTACGAGCAGTACTTC; CDR3aa: CASSFFAPGQFSSYEQYF; abundance: NA; v_gene: TRBV27; j_gene: TRBJ2-7; d_gene: TRBD1
CDR3nt: TGTGCCAGCAGCCAATGGCAGGGCGCTGAAGCTTTCTTT; CDR3aa: CASSQWQGAEAFF; abundance: NA; v_gene: TRBV14; j_gene: TRBJ1-1; d_gene: NA
CDR3nt: TGTGCCACCAGCAGAGGGAGAAATGGGGGTACCTACAATGAGCAGTTCTTC; CDR3aa: CATSRGRNGGTYNEQFF; abundance: few; v_gene: TRBV15; j_gene: TRBJ2-1; d_gene: NA
CDR3nt: TGTGCCAGCAGCCTCACGACGGGGGTGGGAGAGACCCAGTACTTC; CDR3aa: CASSLTTGVGETQYF; abundance: few; v_gene: TRBV4-2; j_gene: TRBJ2-5; d_gene: NA
CDR3nt: TGTGCCAGCAGTGGTTCCTACAGGGGCGGTGGCTATGGCTACACCTTC; CDR3aa: CASSGSYRGGGYGYTF; abundance: few; v_gene: TRBV6-5; j_gene: TRBJ1-2; d_gene: TRBD1
CDR3nt: TGTGCCAGCAGGCCCCGGGACAGGAGCTCCTACGAGCAGTACTTC; CDR3aa: CASRPRDRSSYEQYF; abundance: NA; v_gene: TRBV7-2; j_gene: TRBJ2-7; d_gene: TRBD1
CDR3nt: TGTGCCAGCAGTGAAAAAGAGGGACAGGGTGACCAGCCCCAGAATTTT; CDR3aa: CASSEKEGQGDQPQNF; abundance: NA; v_gene: TRBV6-1; j_gene: TRBJ1-5; d_gene: TRBD1
CDR3nt: TGTGCCAGCAGTTTCACCGGCTACGAGCAGTACTTC; CDR3aa: CASSFTGYEQYF; abundance: few; v_gene: TRBV6-6; j_gene: TRBJ2-7; d_gene: NA
CDR3nt: TGTGCCAGCAGTAGTTCCGAATACAATGAGCAGTTCTTC; CDR3aa: CASSSSEYNEQFF; abundance: many; v_gene: TRBV2; j_gene: TRBJ2-1; d_gene: NA
CDR3nt: TGTGCCTGGAGTGGGGGACTAGCGGGAAGCGAGCAGTACTTC; CDR3aa: CAWSGGLAGSEQYF; abundance: NA; v_gene: TRBV30; j_gene: TRBJ2-7; d_gene: TRBD2
CDR3nt: TGTGCCATCAGTGAACCGGGACACGGGGGCTACGAGCAGTACTTC; CDR3aa: CAISEPGHGGYEQYF; abundance: few; v_gene: TRBV10-3; j_gene: TRBJ2-7; d_gene: NA
CDR3nt: TGTGCCTGGGGGTCCTACAATGAGCAGTTCTTC; CDR3aa: CAWGSYNEQFF; abundance: NA; v_gene: TRBV30; j_gene: TRBJ2-1; d_gene: NA
CDR3nt: TGTGCCAGCAGCTTAATACAACATAATTCACCCCTCCACTTT; CDR3aa: CASSLIQHNSPLHF; abundance: NA; v_gene: TRBV7-2; j_gene: TRBJ1-6; d_gene: NA
CDR3nt: TGTGCCAGCAGCCAAGATCACGGGGGGAATGAGCAGTTCTTC; CDR3aa: CASSQDHGGNEQFF; abundance: NA; v_gene: TRBV3-1; j_gene: TRBJ2-1; d_gene: TRBD2
CDR3nt: TGCGCCAGCAGCTTCCGGGACAGGGGATTCCTGAACACTGAAGCTTTCTTT; CDR3aa: CASSFRDRGFLNTEAFF; abundance: NA; v_gene: TRBV5-1; j_gene: TRBJ1-1; d_gene: TRBD1
CDR3nt: TGCAGCGTTGACGATGTAGAGGGCGCGCAGTGGCAGACCCAGTACTTC; CDR3aa: CSVDDVEGAQWQTQYF; abundance: NA; v_gene: TRBV29-1; j_gene: TRBJ2-5; d_gene: NA
CDR3nt: TGTGCCACCAGCTTCCGAATAAACGTCGCCTATGGCTACACCTTC; CDR3aa: CATSFRINVAYGYTF; abundance: NA; v_gene: TRBV15; j_gene: TRBJ1-2; d_gene: NA
CDR3nt: TGTGCTATCCCAACCGGGATGTGGTTT; CDR3aa: CAIPTGMWF; abundance: few; v_gene: TRBV12-5; j_gene: TRBJ1-1; d_gene: NA
CDR3nt: TGCGCCAGCAGCACGACAGGGGGAGAGACCCAGTACTTC; CDR3aa: CASSTTGGETQYF; abundance: NA; v_gene: TRBV5-1; j_gene: TRBJ2-5; d_gene: TRBD1